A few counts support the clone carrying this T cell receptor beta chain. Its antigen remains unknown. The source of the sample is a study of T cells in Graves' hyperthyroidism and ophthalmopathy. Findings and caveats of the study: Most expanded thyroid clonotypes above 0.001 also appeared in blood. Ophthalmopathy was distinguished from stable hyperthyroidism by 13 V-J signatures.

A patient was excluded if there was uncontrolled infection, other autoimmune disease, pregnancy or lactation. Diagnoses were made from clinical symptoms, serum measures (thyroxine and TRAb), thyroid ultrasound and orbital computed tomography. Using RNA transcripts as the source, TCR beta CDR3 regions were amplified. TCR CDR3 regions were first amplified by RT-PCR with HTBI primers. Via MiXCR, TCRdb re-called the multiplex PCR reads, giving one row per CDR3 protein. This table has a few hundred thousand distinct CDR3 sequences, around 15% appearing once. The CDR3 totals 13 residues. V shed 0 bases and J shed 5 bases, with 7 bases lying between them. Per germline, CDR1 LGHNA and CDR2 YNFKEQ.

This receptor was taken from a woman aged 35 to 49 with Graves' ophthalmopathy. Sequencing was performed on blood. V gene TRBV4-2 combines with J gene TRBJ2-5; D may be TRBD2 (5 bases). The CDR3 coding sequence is TGTGCCAGCAGCCAAGACGAGCGGGAGACCCAGTACTTC. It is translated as CASSQDERETQYF.